This T cell receptor beta chain emerged from a study of blood T cells in healthy people across ages. Points from the study as a whole: In long-lived donors, naive CD4+ cell counts and diversity exceeded those of aged donors.

Comment on this clonotype: Its antigen is unknown.

Sample-barcoded 5' priming and a J-beta primer mix drove a second PCR of roughly 7 to 11 cycles. MiXCR was run by TCRdb on the 5' RACE reads, yielding one entry per CDR3 protein. The data contain fewer than 650,000 distinct CDR3 sequences, approximately 26% of them seen just once; the ten biggest clones take up approximately 3.6%. The CDR3 is 12 amino acids. V shed 6 bases and J shed 10 bases, with 14 bases lying between them. These records were also assigned to another study, of T cells of mothers and their children.

The V and J genes are TRBV12-3 or TRBV12-4 and TRBJ2-3; tentatively, D is TRBD2 (5 bases). The sequence was obtained from a boy aged 2-15 years in good health. Material for sequencing was blood. The CDR3 region is CASSRTGIAQYF. CDR3 nucleotides: TGTGCCAGCAGCCGGACTGGAATCGCGCAGTATTTT.